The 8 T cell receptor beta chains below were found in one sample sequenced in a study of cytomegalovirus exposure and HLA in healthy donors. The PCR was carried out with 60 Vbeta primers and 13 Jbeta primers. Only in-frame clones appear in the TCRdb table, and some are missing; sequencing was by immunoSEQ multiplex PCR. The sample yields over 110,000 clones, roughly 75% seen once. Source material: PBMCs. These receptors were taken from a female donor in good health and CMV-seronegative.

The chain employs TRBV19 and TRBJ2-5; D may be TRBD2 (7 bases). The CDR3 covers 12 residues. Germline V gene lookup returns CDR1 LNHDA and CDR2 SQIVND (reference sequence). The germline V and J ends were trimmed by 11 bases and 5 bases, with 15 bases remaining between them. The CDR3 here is CASGGRGETQYF. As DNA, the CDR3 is TGTGCCTCTGGGGGGCGGGGGGAGACCCAGTACTTC. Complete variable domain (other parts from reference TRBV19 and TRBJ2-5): DGGITQSPKYLFRKEGQNVTLSCEQNLNHDAMYWYRQDPGQGLRLIYYSQIVNDFQKGDIAEGYSVSREKKESFPLTVTSAQKNPTAFYLCASGGRGETQYFGPGTRLLVL.

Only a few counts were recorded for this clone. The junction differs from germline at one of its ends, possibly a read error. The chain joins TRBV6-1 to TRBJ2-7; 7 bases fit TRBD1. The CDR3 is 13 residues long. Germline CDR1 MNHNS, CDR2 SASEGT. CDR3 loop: CASSDPIWTGLSF. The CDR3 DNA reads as TGTGCCAGCAGTGATCCGATTTGGACAGGTCTTTCGTTC.

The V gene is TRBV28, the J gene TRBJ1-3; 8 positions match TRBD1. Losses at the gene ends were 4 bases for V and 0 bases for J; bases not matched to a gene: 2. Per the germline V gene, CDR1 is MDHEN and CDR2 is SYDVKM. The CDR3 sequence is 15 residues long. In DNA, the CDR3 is TGTGCCAGCAGTTCCACAGGGGGCTCTGGAAACACCATATATTTT. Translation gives CASSSTGGSGNTIYF.

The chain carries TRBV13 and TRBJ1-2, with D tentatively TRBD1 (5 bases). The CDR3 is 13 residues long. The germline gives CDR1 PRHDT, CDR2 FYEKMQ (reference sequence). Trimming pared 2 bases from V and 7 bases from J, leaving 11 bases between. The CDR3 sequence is CASSLQGIFGYTF. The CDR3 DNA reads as TGTGCCAGCAGCTTACAGGGTATTTTTGGCTACACCTTC. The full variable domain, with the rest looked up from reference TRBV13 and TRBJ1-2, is AAGVIQSPRHLIKEKRETATLKCYPIPRHDTVYWYQQGPGQDPQFLISFYEKMQSDKGSIPDRFSAQQFSDYHSELNMSSLELGDSALYFCASSLQGIFGYTFGSGTRLTVV.

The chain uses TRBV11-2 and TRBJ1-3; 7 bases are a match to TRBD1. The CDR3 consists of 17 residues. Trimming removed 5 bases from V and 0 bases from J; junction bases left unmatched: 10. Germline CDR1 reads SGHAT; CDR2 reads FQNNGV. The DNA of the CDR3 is TGTGCCAGCAGCCCCTCTACAGGGGCCGGCTCTGGAAACACCATATATTTT. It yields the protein CASSPSTGAGSGNTIYF. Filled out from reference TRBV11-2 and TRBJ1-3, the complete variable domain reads EAGVAQSPRYKIIEKRQSVAFWCNPISGHATLYWYQQILGQGPKLLIQFQNNGVVDDSQLPKDRFSAERLKGVDSTLKIQPAKLEDSAVYLCASSPSTGAGSGNTIYFGEGSWLTVV.

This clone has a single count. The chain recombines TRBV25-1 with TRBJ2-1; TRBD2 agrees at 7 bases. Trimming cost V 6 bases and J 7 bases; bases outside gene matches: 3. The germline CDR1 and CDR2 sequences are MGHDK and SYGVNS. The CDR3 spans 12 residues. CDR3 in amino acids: CASRLGGNEQFF. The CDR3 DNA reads TGTGCCAGCAGATTGGGGGGGAATGAGCAGTTCTTC. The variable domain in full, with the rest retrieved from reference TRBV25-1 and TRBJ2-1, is EADIYQTPRYLVIGTGKKITLECSQTMGHDKMYWYQQDPGMELHLIHYSYGVNSTEKGDLSSESTVSRIRTEHFPLTLESARPSHTSQYLCASRLGGNEQFFGPGTRLTVL.

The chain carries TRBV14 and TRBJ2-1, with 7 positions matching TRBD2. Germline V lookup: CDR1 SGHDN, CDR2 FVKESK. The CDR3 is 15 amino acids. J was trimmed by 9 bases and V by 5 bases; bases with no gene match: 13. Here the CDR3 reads CASSIPGLLTGEQFF. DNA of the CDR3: TGTGCCAGCAGCATTCCGGGACTACTTACGGGTGAGCAGTTCTTC.

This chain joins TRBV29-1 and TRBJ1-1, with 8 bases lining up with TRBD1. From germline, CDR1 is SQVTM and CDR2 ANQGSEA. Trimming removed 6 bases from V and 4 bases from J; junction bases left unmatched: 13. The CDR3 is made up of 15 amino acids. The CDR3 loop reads CSVERSGGWGTEAFF. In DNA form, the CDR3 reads TGCAGCGTCGAAAGGTCAGGGGGCTGGGGCACTGAAGCTTTCTTT.